What follows is one T cell receptor beta chain and its context. Germline CDR1 is SGHVS and CDR2 is FQNEAQ. Trimming pared 3 bases from V and 1 base from J, leaving 19 bases between. The CDR3 loop spans 17 amino acids. The data are from a study of cytomegalovirus exposure and HLA in healthy donors. PCR amplification relied on 60 Vbeta primers (plus 13 Jbeta primers). The table came from immunoSEQ multiplex PCR; TCRdb's copy has only in-frame clones and leaves some out. This table has more than 110,000 clones, approximately 80% appearing once. The sequence came from a male donor in good health and CMV-seropositive. The material sequenced was PBMCs. The chain is built from TRBV7-8 and TRBJ2-7, with D tentatively TRBD1 (5 bases). The DNA for the CDR3 is TGTGCCAGCAGCTTCTTAGGCGGCGGACAAAGATCCTACGAGCAGTACTTC. Translated, it gives CASSFLGGGQRSYEQYF.